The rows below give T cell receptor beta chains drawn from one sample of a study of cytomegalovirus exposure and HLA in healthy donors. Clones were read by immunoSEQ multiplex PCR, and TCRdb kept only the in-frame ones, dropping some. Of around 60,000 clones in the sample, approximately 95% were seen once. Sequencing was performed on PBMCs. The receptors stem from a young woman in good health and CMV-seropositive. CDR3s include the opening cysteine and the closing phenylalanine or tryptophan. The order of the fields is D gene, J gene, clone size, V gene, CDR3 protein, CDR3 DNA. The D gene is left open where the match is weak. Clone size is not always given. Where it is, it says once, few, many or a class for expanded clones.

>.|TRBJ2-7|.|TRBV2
CASSPSRGGGEQYF
TGTGCCAGCAGTCCCTCTCGCGGGGGCGGGGAGCAGTACTTC
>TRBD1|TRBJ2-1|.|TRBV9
CASNRDRENEQFF
TGTGCCAGCAACCGGGACAGGGAAAATGAGCAGTTCTTC
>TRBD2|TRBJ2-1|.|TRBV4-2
CASSQEIVGTSVDEQFF
TGTGCCAGCAGCCAAGAGATTGTTGGGACTAGCGTCGATGAGCAGTTCTTC
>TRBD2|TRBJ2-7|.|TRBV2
CASSGASGRTALYEQYF
TGTGCCAGCAGTGGGGCTAGCGGGAGGACCGCGTTATACGAGCAGTACTTC
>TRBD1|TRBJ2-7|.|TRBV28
CASSAGQGAREQYF
TGTGCCAGCAGTGCGGGACAGGGGGCACGGGAGCAGTACTTC
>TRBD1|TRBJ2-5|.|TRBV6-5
CASSYGPRGPQETQYF
TGTGCCAGCAGTTATGGGCCCAGGGGGCCCCAAGAGACCCAGTACTTC
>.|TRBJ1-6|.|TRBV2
CARGLGGSGNSPLHF
TGTGCCAGGGGTTTGGGGGGGTCTGGTAATTCACCCCTCCACTTT
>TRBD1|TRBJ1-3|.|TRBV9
CASSPDRVGNTIYF
TGTGCCAGCAGCCCCGACAGGGTGGGAAACACCATATATTTT
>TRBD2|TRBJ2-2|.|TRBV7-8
CASSLSSGGPYTGELFF
TGTGCCAGCAGCTTATCGTCGGGAGGGCCTTACACCGGGGAGCTGTTTTTT
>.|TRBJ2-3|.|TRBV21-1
CASPVGAAGGLSGTDTQYF
TGTGCCAGCCCGGTGGGGGCAGCGGGGGGGCTAAGCGGCACAGATACGCAGTATTTT
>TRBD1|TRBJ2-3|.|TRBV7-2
CASSLEVETGYRGEDTQYF
TGTGCCAGCAGCTTAGAGGTCGAGACAGGGTATAGAGGGGAAGATACGCAGTATTTT
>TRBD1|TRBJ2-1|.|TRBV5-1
CASSLTGDPVIDEQFF
TGCGCCAGCAGCTTGACAGGGGACCCCGTCATCGATGAGCAGTTCTTC
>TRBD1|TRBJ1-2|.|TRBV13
CASSLFRTGGADGYTF
TGTGCCAGCAGCTTATTTCGGACAGGGGGCGCAGATGGCTACACCTTC
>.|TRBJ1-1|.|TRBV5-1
CASSLAGRGRTEAFF
TGCGCCAGCAGCTTGGCGGGGAGGGGCCGCACTGAAGCTTTCTTT
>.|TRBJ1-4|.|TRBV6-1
CASIGQGLNEKLFF
TGTGCCAGCATAGGGCAGGGGCTAAATGAAAAACTGTTTTTT
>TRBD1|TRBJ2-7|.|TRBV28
CASSIPRQGASYEQYF
TGTGCCAGCAGCATCCCTCGCCAGGGGGCTTCCTACGAGCAGTACTTC
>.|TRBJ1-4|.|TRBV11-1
CASSLDREKLFF
TGTGCCAGCAGCTTAGACAGAGAAAAACTGTTTTTT
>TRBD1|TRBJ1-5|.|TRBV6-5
CASSYARTGGQPQHF
TGTGCCAGCAGTTACGCAAGGACAGGGGGCCAGCCCCAGCATTTT
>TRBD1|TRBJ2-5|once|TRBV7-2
CASSEGTGRETQYF
TGTGCCAGCAGCGAAGGGACAGGGCGGGAGACCCAGTACTTC
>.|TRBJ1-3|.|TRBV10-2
CASSTGSSGNTIYF
TGCGCCAGCTCTACAGGTAGCTCTGGAAACACCATATATTTT
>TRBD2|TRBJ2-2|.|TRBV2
CASSGLAGGYTGELFF
TGTGCCAGCTCCGGACTAGCGGGAGGTTACACCGGGGAGCTGTTTTTT
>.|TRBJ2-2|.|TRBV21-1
CASRLAANTGELFF
TGTGCCAGCAGGTTAGCGGCGAACACCGGGGAGCTGTTTTTT
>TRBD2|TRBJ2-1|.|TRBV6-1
CASSETWLAGAKRYNEQFF
TGTGCCAGCAGTGAAACGTGGCTAGCGGGAGCAAAGAGGTACAATGAGCAGTTCTTC
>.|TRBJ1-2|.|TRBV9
CASSGWGEGYTF
TGTGCCAGCAGCGGGTGGGGGGAAGGCTACACCTTC
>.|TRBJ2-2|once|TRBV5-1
CASSLRTDTPGELFF
TGCGCCAGCAGTCTCAGGACAGATACACCCGGGGAGCTGTTTTTT
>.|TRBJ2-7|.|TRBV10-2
CASSESNLVQYF
TGCGCCAGCAGTGAGTCGAACCTAGTGCAGTACTTC
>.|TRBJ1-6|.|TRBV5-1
CASSLTGYNSPLHF
TGCGCCAGCAGCTTGACAGGATATAATTCACCCCTCCACTTT
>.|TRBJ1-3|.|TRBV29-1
CSGRSGVAGNTIYF
TGCAGCGGACGATCAGGGGTGGCTGGAAACACCATATATTTT
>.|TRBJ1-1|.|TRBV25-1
CASRIGDRNTEAFF
TGTGCCAGCAGAATAGGGGATAGGAACACTGAAGCTTTCTTT
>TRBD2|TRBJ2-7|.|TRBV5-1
CASSVASGIYEQYF
TGCGCCAGCAGTGTGGCTAGCGGGATCTACGAGCAGTACTTC
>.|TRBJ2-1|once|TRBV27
CASSLSSVSYNEQFF
TGTGCCAGCAGTTTGAGTAGCGTCTCCTACAATGAGCAGTTCTTC
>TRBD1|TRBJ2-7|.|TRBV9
CASSVGTGAYEQYF
TGTGCCAGCAGCGTGGGGACAGGAGCCTACGAGCAGTACTTC
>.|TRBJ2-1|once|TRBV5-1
CASSLEVRGDSYNEQFF
TGCGCCAGCAGTCTGGAGGTCAGGGGGGACTCCTACAATGAGCAGTTCTTC
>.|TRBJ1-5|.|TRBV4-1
CASSQDGAGIWQPQHF
TGCGCCAGCAGCCAAGATGGGGCAGGGATTTGGCAGCCCCAGCATTTT
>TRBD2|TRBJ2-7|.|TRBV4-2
CASSQDRGGRHYEQYF
TGTGCCAGCAGCCAAGATCGGGGGGGCCGCCACTACGAGCAGTACTTC
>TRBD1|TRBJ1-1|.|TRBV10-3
CAIRITGGDTEAFF
TGTGCCATCAGGATTACAGGGGGAGACACTGAAGCTTTCTTT
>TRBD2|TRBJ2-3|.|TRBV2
CASGPGLAADTQYF
TGTGCCAGCGGTCCGGGACTAGCCGCAGATACGCAGTATTTT
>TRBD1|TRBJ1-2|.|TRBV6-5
CASSYSGQGINGYTF
TGTGCCAGCAGTTACAGTGGACAGGGGATCAATGGCTACACCTTC
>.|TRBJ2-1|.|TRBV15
CATSRSRGENNEQFF
TGTGCCACCAGCAGATCTCGCGGGGAGAACAATGAGCAGTTCTTC
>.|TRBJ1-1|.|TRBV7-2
CASSLILGAAEAFF
TGTGCCAGCAGCTTGATCTTGGGTGCGGCTGAAGCTTTCTTT
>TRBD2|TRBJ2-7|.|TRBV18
CASSPGGGGYEQYF
TGTGCCAGCTCACCCGGGGGGGGCGGATACGAGCAGTACTTC
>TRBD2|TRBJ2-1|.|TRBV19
CASSISAGGPNEQFF
TGTGCCAGTAGTATATCGGCGGGGGGCCCCAATGAGCAGTTCTTC
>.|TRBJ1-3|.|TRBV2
CASSREATGSYSGNTIYF
TGTGCCAGCAGTAGAGAGGCGACAGGATCATACTCTGGAAACACCATATATTTT
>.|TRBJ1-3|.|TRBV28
CASSFHRVSSGNTIYF
TGTGCCAGCAGTTTCCACAGGGTTAGCTCTGGAAACACCATATATTTT
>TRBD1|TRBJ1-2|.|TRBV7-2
CASSFIQGRTSYGYTF
TGTGCCAGCAGCTTCATACAGGGGCGAACAAGCTATGGCTACACCTTC